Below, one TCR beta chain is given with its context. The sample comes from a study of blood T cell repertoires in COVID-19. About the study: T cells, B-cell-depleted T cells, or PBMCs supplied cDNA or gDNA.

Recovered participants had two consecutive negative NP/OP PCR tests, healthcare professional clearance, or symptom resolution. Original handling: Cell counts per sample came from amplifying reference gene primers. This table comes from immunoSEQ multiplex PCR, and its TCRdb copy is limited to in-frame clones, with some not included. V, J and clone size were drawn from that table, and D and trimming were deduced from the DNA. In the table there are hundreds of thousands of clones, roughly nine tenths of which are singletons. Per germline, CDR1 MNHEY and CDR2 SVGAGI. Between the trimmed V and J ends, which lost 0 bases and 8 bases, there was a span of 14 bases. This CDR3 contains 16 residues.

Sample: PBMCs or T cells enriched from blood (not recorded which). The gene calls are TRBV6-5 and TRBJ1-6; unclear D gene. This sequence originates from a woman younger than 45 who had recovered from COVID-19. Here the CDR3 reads CASSYSGRFSDSPLHF. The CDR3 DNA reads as TGTGCCAGCAGTTACTCCGGCAGGTTCTCGGATTCACCCCTCCACTTT.